This passage covers 8 T cell receptor beta chains from one sample sequenced in a study of response to subunit inactivated influenza vaccine. TCRdb recomputed calls from the RT-PCR reads with MiXCR, one row per CDR3 protein. The sample has around 850,000 distinct CDR3 sequences; around 18% are singletons. This specimen consisted of PBMCs from blood, obtained 5 days after vaccination. All receptors come from a man aged 45-65 years who received an inactivated influenza vaccine.

The gene calls are TRBV7-2 and TRBJ2-5, with D maybe TRBD2 (5 bases). Trimming shortened V by 2 bases and J by 7 bases, and 14 bases separated the two germline ends. This CDR3 contains 14 residues. The germline V gene encodes CDR1 SGHTA and CDR2 FQGNSA. DNA for the CDR3: TGTGCCAGCAGCTTATGGACTCAGGCAGGGACCCAGTACTTC. Translation gives CASSLWTQAGTQYF.

The sample holds a few counts of this clonotype. The CDR3 is CASSLSGTGKNEQYF. The CDR3 DNA sequence: TGTGCCAGCAGTTTATCCGGGACAGGGAAAAACGAGCAGTACTTC. The V and J genes are TRBV12-3 or TRBV12-4 and TRBJ2-7, with 9 bases identical to TRBD1. This CDR3 spans 15 amino acids. After removal of 2 bases from V and 5 bases from J, the junction contained 7 bases not matched to a gene.

The chain joins TRBV10-2 to TRBJ2-1, with TRBD2 as a possible D gene (6 bases). CDR1 is WSHSY and CDR2 is SAAADI in the germline V gene. This CDR3 comprises 17 residues. The germline V and J ends were trimmed by 6 bases and 0 bases, with 18 bases remaining between them. The CDR3 here is CASSDLEGPSSYNEQFF. CDR3 sequence (DNA): TGCGCCAGCAGCGATCTGGAGGGACCTAGCTCCTACAATGAGCAGTTCTTC.

This clonotype has more than one count but fewer than ten. The chain links TRBV5-1 to TRBJ2-2, with TRBD2 identical over 8 bases. The J segment lost 6 bases and the V segment lost 5 bases, leaving 15 bases of the junction unmatched. This CDR3 contains 17 residues. Looked up from germline, CDR1 is SGHRS and CDR2 is YFSETQ. CDR3 loop: CASRDTGGAGRSGELFF. DNA for the CDR3: TGCGCCAGCAGAGATACCGGGGGGGCCGGTAGATCCGGGGAGCTGTTTTTT. Using reference TRBV5-1 and TRBJ2-2 for the parts outside the CDR3, the full variable domain is KAGVTQTPRYLIKTRGQQVTLSCSPISGHRSVSWYQQTPGQGLQFLFEYFSETQRNKGNFPGRFSGRQFSNSRSEMNVSTLELGDSALYLCASRDTGGAGRSGELFFGEGSRLTVL.

This clonotype occurred a few times. V usage is TRBV7-8 and J usage is TRBJ1-4; perhaps TRBD1 as D (5 bases). Trimming left V 1 base short and J 7 bases short, with 13 bases between. The CDR3 covers 15 residues. The germline CDR1 and CDR2 sequences are SGHVS and FQNEAQ. The CDR3 reads CASSLEAGISEKLFF. CDR3 coding DNA: TGTGCCAGCAGCTTAGAGGCAGGGATCTCTGAAAAACTGTTTTTT.

This clonotype was seen a few times. V is TRBV4-3 and J is TRBJ1-1; D is ambiguous. This CDR3 is built from 14 residues. Trimming left V 0 bases short and J 1 base short, with 6 bases between. Germline loops: CDR1 LGHNA, CDR2 YSLEER. The CDR3 sequence: CASSQEAWNTEAFF. The CDR3 nucleotides read TGCGCCAGCAGCCAAGAGGCCTGGAACACTGAAGCTTTCTTT.

V is TRBV5-5 and J is TRBJ1-2; perhaps TRBD1 as D (5 bases). Germline values: CDR1 SGHKS, CDR2 YYEKEE (reference sequence). The CDR3 totals 14 residues. Trimming stripped 4 bases from V and 6 bases from J, with 16 bases between. CDR3: CASSRWMGENGYTF. The CDR3 DNA sequence: TGTGCCAGCAGCCGCTGGATGGGGGAAAATGGCTACACCTTC.

The chain joins TRBV7-8 to TRBJ1-2; maybe TRBD1 (5 bases). The germline gives CDR1 SGHVS, CDR2 FQNEAQ. Trimming left V 7 bases short and J 3 bases short, with 18 bases between. The CDR3 extends over 15 amino acids. This chain's CDR3 is CASMTGAWGDYGYTF. CDR3 bases: TGTGCCAGCATGACCGGGGCTTGGGGGGACTATGGCTACACCTTC.